What follows are 29 T cell receptor beta chains derived from one specimen sequenced in a study of T cell responses to AZD1222 COVID-19 vaccine. Produced via immunoSEQ multiplex PCR; TCRdb's table is partial and in-frame only. The profile shows about 42,000 clones, around 88% of them singletons. The sample consisted of peripheral blood, taken 28 days after the second AZD1222 dose. The receptors shown here come from an adult who received the AZD1222 COVID-19 vaccine.

The genes are TRBV9 and TRBJ2-7; 7 bases align to TRBD2. Trimming cost V 4 bases and J 6 bases; bases outside gene matches: 13. This CDR3 comprises 15 residues. CDR1 is SGDLS and CDR2 is YYNGEE in the germline V gene. The CDR3 sequence is CASSPRQGEGSEQYF. CDR3 nucleotide sequence: TGTGCCAGCAGCCCCCGCCAAGGGGAGGGGAGCGAGCAGTACTTC.

This clone was seen just once. This chain connects TRBV14 to TRBJ1-2; 10 bases line up with TRBD1. V was pared by 0 bases and J by 4 bases, with 5 bases of the junction left unmatched. Looked up from germline, CDR1 is SGHDN and CDR2 is FVKESK. The length of the CDR3 is 16 residues. The CDR3 DNA is TGTGCCAGCAGCCAAGAGGCCGGGACAGGGGTCTATGGCTACACCTTC. Translation gives CASSQEAGTGVYGYTF.

The V gene is TRBV3-1 (or the pseudogene TRBV3-2), the J gene TRBJ2-7; D is undetermined. The CDR3 runs to 13 residues. Per the germline V gene, CDR1 is LGHDT and CDR2 is YNNKEL (reference sequence). The V gene lost 1 base and the J gene lost 2 bases, with 6 bases spanning the gap. The chain's CDR3 is CASSQGSTYEQYF. The CDR3 coding sequence is TGTGCCAGCAGCCAAGGGAGTACCTACGAGCAGTACTTC.

The genes are TRBV3-1 (or the pseudogene TRBV3-2) and TRBJ2-3; D not resolved. This CDR3 has 16 residues. Germline CDR1 and CDR2: LGHDT and YNNKEL (reference sequence). Trimming removed 1 base at V and 5 bases at J, with 16 bases between. This CDR3 reads CASSQAWPGSGDTQYF. CDR3 DNA sequence: TGTGCCAGCAGCCAAGCGTGGCCAGGTTCAGGAGATACGCAGTATTTT.

This sequence joins TRBV5-1 and TRBJ1-2, with D uncertain. CDR1 is SGHRS, CDR2 YFSETQ, per germline. The CDR3 consists of 13 residues. The V gene lost 3 bases and the J gene lost 4 bases, with 10 bases spanning the gap. CDR3 sequence reads: CASSSGPPYGYTF. The CDR3 bases are TGCGCCAGCAGCTCCGGGCCCCCCTATGGCTACACCTTC.

The rearrangement links TRBV7-2 to TRBJ2-5, with a weak D call TRBD1 (5 bases). V lost 4 bases to trimming and J lost 7 bases, with 13 bases between them. The CDR3 is 13 amino acids. Germline assignment: CDR1 SGHTA and CDR2 FQGNSA. The CDR3 here is CASSSQELGTQYF. Here the CDR3 DNA reads TGTGCCAGCAGCTCACAGGAATTAGGGACCCAGTACTTC.

The chain joins TRBV3-1 (or the pseudogene TRBV3-2) to TRBJ1-2; D unresolved. In germline, CDR1 is LGHDT, CDR2 YNNKEL (reference sequence). V was trimmed by 0 bases and J by 8 bases, leaving 7 bases between them. This CDR3 is built from 12 residues. CDR3 sequence: CASSQDYHGYTF. The DNA of the CDR3 is TGTGCCAGCAGCCAAGATTACCACGGCTACACCTTC.

This clone has more than one count but fewer than ten. The genes are TRBV30 and TRBJ2-5, with unresolved D. The ends were cut back, 7 bases at V and 5 bases at J, with 14 bases in the middle. Germline V gene lookup returns CDR1 GTSNPN and CDR2 SVGIG (reference sequence). The CDR3 sequence is 12 residues long. The CDR3: CALEWPGETQYF. The DNA for the CDR3 is TGTGCCTTGGAATGGCCCGGCGAGACCCAGTACTTC.

This chain uses TRBV11-1 with TRBJ2-7; 10 nucleotides align to TRBD1. After removal of 4 bases from V and 2 bases from J, the junction contained 8 bases not matched to a gene. Germline V lookup: CDR1 SGHAT, CDR2 FQDESV (reference sequence). The CDR3 is 16 amino acids. The CDR3 bases are TGTGCCAGCAGCTCCACGGACAGGGGGTCCCCCTACGAGCAGTACTTC. Its translation: CASSSTDRGSPYEQYF.

This chain joins TRBV19 and TRBJ1-1, with D possibly being TRBD1 (6 bases). CDR1 and CDR2 from the germline V gene are LNHDA and SQIVND (reference sequence). Trimming shortened V by 3 bases and J by 3 bases, and 14 bases separated the two germline ends. The CDR3 extends over 15 amino acids. In DNA, the CDR3 is TGTGCCAGTAGTATCGTCGGGGGGCGGGACACTGAAGCTTTCTTT. Its protein is CASSIVGGRDTEAFF. Combining the CDR3 with reference TRBV19 and TRBJ1-1 gives the whole variable domain DGGITQSPKYLFRKEGQNVTLSCEQNLNHDAMYWYRQDPGQGLRLIYYSQIVNDFQKGDIAEGYSVSREKKESFPLTVTSAQKNPTAFYLCASSIVGGRDTEAFFGQGTRLTVV.

This clone is a singleton in its sample. The chain has TRBV5-1 and TRBJ2-2; 10 nucleotides agree with TRBD1. The CDR3 loop spans 15 amino acids. Germline lookup yields CDR1 SGHRS and CDR2 YFSETQ. The J segment lost 4 bases and the V segment lost 4 bases, leaving 4 bases of the junction unmatched. CDR3 DNA sequence: TGCGCCAGCAGCCTGACAGGGGGCATCACCGGGGAGCTGTTTTTT. It encodes CASSLTGGITGELFF.

CDR3 in DNA: TGTGCCAGTAGCCCTCCCCCCCCGCGGAACAATCAGCCCCAGCATTTT. Translated, it gives CASSPPPPRNNQPQHF. The genes are TRBV19 and TRBJ1-5; D is undetermined. From germline, CDR1 is LNHDA and CDR2 SQIVND (reference sequence). The CDR3 runs 16 residues. V dropped 6 bases and J dropped 3 bases, with 18 bases sitting between them. The full variable domain, with the rest looked up from reference TRBV19 and TRBJ1-5, is DGGITQSPKYLFRKEGQNVTLSCEQNLNHDAMYWYRQDPGQGLRLIYYSQIVNDFQKGDIAEGYSVSREKKESFPLTVTSAQKNPTAFYLCASSPPPPRNNQPQHFGDGTRLSIL.

This clone was counted a single time. The rearrangement uses TRBV5-6 and TRBJ2-3; 11 positions agree with TRBD1. Germline assignment: CDR1 SGHDT and CDR2 YYEEEE. J was trimmed by 2 bases and V by 3 bases; bases with no gene match: 8. This CDR3 is built from 17 residues. Here the CDR3 DNA reads TGTGCCAGCAGCTGGGGACAGGGGGGGTCGTTCACAGATACGCAGTATTTT. Residues: CASSWGQGGSFTDTQYF.

The count of this clone is one. The chain combines TRBV2 with TRBJ1-1; 8 nucleotides line up with TRBD1. Germline CDR1 reads SNHLY; CDR2 reads FYNNEI. This CDR3 has 15 amino acids. V shed 6 bases, J shed 5 bases, and the junction held 11 bases outside the gene matches. This CDR3 reads CASRREGRGLTEAFF. The CDR3 nucleotides read TGTGCCAGCAGGAGGGAGGGCAGGGGGCTGACTGAAGCTTTCTTT.

The chain joins TRBV24-1 to TRBJ1-2; no clear D gene. This CDR3 has 12 residues. The V end lost 5 bases, the J end lost 4 bases, and 7 bases lay between the germline ends. Germline V CDR1 and CDR2: KGHDR, SFDVKD. The CDR3 nucleotides read TGTGCCACCAGTGCCCCGGGCTATGGCTACACCTTC. It yields the protein CATSAPGYGYTF.

The chain carries TRBV10-2 and TRBJ2-5; D perhaps matches TRBD2 (7 bases). Per the germline V gene, CDR1 is WSHSY and CDR2 is SAAADI. The CDR3 runs to 13 residues. V lost 8 bases and J lost 2, with 12 bases in between. For the CDR3, the DNA is TGCGCCAGCTGGCGGGGGCAACAAGAGACCCAGTACTTC. Amino acids: CASWRGQQETQYF.

V and J are TRBV6-6 and TRBJ2-1, with 7 bases lining up with TRBD1. The CDR3 loop spans 12 amino acids. Germline assignment: CDR1 MNHNY and CDR2 SVGAGI (reference sequence). Trimming removed 4 bases from V and 8 bases from J; junction bases left unmatched: 2. The CDR3 DNA reads TGTGCCAGCAGTTCTACAGGGGATGAGCAGTTCTTC. As protein: CASSSTGDEQFF.

The sample holds one count of this clone. The chain is built from TRBV7-2 and TRBJ2-3; D gene ambiguous. The CDR3 has 14 residues. V lost 3 bases to trimming and J lost 3 bases, with 10 bases between them. The germline V gene encodes CDR1 SGHTA and CDR2 FQGNSA. The chain's CDR3 is CASSFRSETDTQYF. For the CDR3, the DNA is TGTGCCAGCAGCTTTAGGAGCGAGACAGATACGCAGTATTTT.

The chain uses TRBV5-1 and TRBJ1-3; D remains ambiguous. Germline CDR1 and CDR2: SGHRS and YFSETQ. The CDR3 runs to 14 residues. Trimming left V 0 bases short and J 4 bases short, with 8 bases between. As DNA, the CDR3 is TGCGCCAGCAGCTTGGTAGGGTTCGGAAACACCATATATTTT. It yields the protein CASSLVGFGNTIYF.

This chain links TRBV30 with TRBJ1-2; perhaps TRBD1 as D (6 bases). Trimming took 2 bases from V and 7 from J, leaving 14 bases between them. The CDR3 length is 13 residues. CDR1 GTSNPN and CDR2 SVGIG come from the germline V gene (reference sequence). The CDR3: CAWSLRQAAGYTF. In DNA, the CDR3 is TGTGCCTGGAGTCTCCGACAGGCCGCTGGCTACACCTTC.

This rearrangement joins TRBV29-1 to TRBJ2-1, with TRBD1 matching 7 bases. CDR3 length: 13 amino acids. Germline V gives CDR1 SQVTM, CDR2 ANQGSEA. The V gene end was trimmed by 3 bases and the J gene end by 6 bases; junction bases not matched to a gene: 5. CDR3 amino acids: CSVDRDRGNEQFF. CDR3 bases: TGCAGCGTTGACCGGGACAGAGGCAATGAGCAGTTCTTC.

Only one count was recorded for this clone. The chain joins TRBV3-1 (or the pseudogene TRBV3-2) to TRBJ2-5, with 8 bases matching TRBD1. The germline CDR1 and CDR2 sequences are LGHDT and YNNKEL (reference sequence). Germline trimming cut 5 bases from V and 9 bases from J; bases unmatched to any gene: 2. The CDR3 totals 11 residues. This CDR3 reads CASSKTGAQYF. The DNA for the CDR3 is TGTGCCAGCAGCAAGACAGGGGCCCAGTACTTC.

CDR3 loop: CATSDATGAGETQYF. The CDR3 DNA sequence: TGTGCCACCAGTGATGCGACAGGGGCTGGAGAGACCCAGTACTTC. The J gene is TRBJ2-5, the V gene TRBV24-1, with TRBD1 matching over 8 bases. The V gene's germline CDR1 is KGHDR and CDR2 SFDVKD. The length of the CDR3 is 15 residues. The junction had 6 bases not matched to a gene; V was cut back by 3 bases and J by 4 bases.

The rearrangement links TRBV18 to TRBJ1-5; tentatively, D is TRBD1 (5 bases). The V gene's germline CDR1 is KGHSH and CDR2 LQKENI. Trimming left V 3 bases short and J 0 bases short, with 15 bases between. The CDR3 extends over 17 amino acids. The CDR3 DNA reads as TGTGCCAGCTCACCGACAGACGGGAGATATAGCAATCAGCCCCAGCATTTT. Its protein is CASSPTDGRYSNQPQHF.

The V and J genes are TRBV7-8 and TRBJ2-3; D gene uncertain. CDR3 length equals 15 residues. Looked up from germline, CDR1 is SGHVS and CDR2 is FQNEAQ. The V gene lost 1 base and the J gene lost 2 bases, with 10 bases spanning the gap. CDR3 sequence: CASSLGVAPTDTQYF. In DNA form, the CDR3 reads TGTGCCAGCAGCTTAGGGGTAGCCCCCACAGATACGCAGTATTTT.

V and J are TRBV18 and TRBJ2-7; D is unclear. Germline CDR1 KGHSH, CDR2 LQKENI. V lost 5 bases to trimming and J lost 10 bases, with 12 bases between them. This CDR3 comprises 11 residues. CDR3 region: CASSTAKEQYF. CDR3 nucleotides: TGTGCCAGCTCAACAGCCAAGGAACAGTACTTC.

The chain recombines TRBV6-2 or TRBV6-3 with TRBJ2-1, with TRBD2 matching 7 bases. CDR1 is MNHEY, CDR2 SVGEGT, per germline. Losses at the gene ends were 0 bases for V and 6 bases for J; bases not matched to a gene: 8. There are 16 residues in the CDR3. CDR3 coding DNA: TGTGCCAGCAGTTACTCTCGCGGGAGTTATGGCAATGAGCAGTTCTTC. Amino acids: CASSYSRGSYGNEQFF.

In the case of this clone: The junction shows a germline mismatch at one end, possibly a read error. The rearrangement links TRBV5-1 to TRBJ2-5; tentatively, D is TRBD1 (6 bases). From germline, CDR1 is SGHRS and CDR2 YFSETQ. The CDR3 has 15 residues. The CDR3 region has the DNA TGCGCCAGCCGTTCGAGGACAGCAGGGCAAGGGACCCAGTACTTC. Translating gives CASRSRTAGQGTQYF.

V gene TRBV7-8 combines with J gene TRBJ2-2; 7 positions match TRBD2. The germline V gene has CDR1 SGHVS and CDR2 FQNEAQ. The V and J ends lost 3 bases and 4 bases, in that order; junction bases with no gene match: 8. The CDR3 loop spans 16 amino acids. CDR3 in amino acids: CASSFPRRLATGELFF. The CDR3 bases are TGTGCCAGCAGCTTCCCCCGGAGACTAGCCACCGGGGAGCTGTTTTTT.